The TCR beta chain described here comes from a study of tumor-infiltrating lymphocytes in primary liver carcinoma (dated by TCRdb to the late 2010s). About the full investigation: Of the five patients (three men and two women, aged 30 to 69 years), four had hepatocellular carcinoma and one had combined HCC and intrahepatic cholangiocarcinoma. The tumors of the five patients were staged as T1-T3 N0M0, with maximum diameters ranging from roughly 4.2 to 10 cm. Samples yielded roughly 3.65 to 7.5 million productive TCRbeta reads; read depth did not differ significantly between tissue types. The study combined TCRbeta repertoire sequencing, expression microarrays and whole-exome sequencing across five regions of each liver tumor, with adjacent normal tissue and blood. A total of 35 or so specimens from 5 patients underwent TCRbeta repertoire sequencing, comprising 25 or so tumor regions, 5 adjacent noncancerous liver tissues and 5 peripheral blood samples. Agilent mRNA microarray profiling was performed on the roughly 27 tumor region samples to relate TCRbeta repertoire diversity to the local molecular phenotype. High reproducibility was observed for the technical replicate repertoires, with mean shared-clone rates about 0.92 and correlation coefficients above 0.95. The paper as a whole reports these results and caveats: Just about 7.5-24% of top clones turned up in all five regions of a tumor, which suggests spatial heterogeneity among tumor-infiltrating T cells. Since the samples were bulk and unsorted, there was no way to compare CD4+ and CD8+ T cell repertoires. Only the TCR beta chain was sequenced, so true repertoire diversity is likely underestimated because unpaired alpha chains were not captured. A significantly larger repertoire fraction was made up by the top 250 clones in tumors than in blood (p = 0.039). Repertoire overlap was higher between tumor regions (mean about 36%) than tumor-adjacent (around 17%) or tumor-blood (14%) pairs, consistent with antigen-driven expansion. With just a handful of patients in the study, the authors point out that the findings should be validated in a larger study.

This clonotype has at least ten counts. Its specific antigen is unknown. The input lacks base qualities; no much larger clone sits a single base away. Without any cell sorting, total RNA and DNA were extracted together from approximately 22-30 mg of bulk tissue using the AllPrep DNA/RNA mini kit. Five patients with histopathologically diagnosed primary liver carcinoma underwent surgical resection in China between November 2015 and March 2016. At the time of sampling, the patients had chronic HBV infection and had not received any treatment. Each tumor was sampled at five spatially separated regions: the tumor centre plus the superior, inferior, left-lateral and right-lateral poles. Histology showed that every tumor sample contained more than 75% viable tumor cells. Fresh tumor and adjacent tissue pieces were bisected; one half was stored in RNAlater at -80°C, the other sent for histology. Including the terminal cysteine and phenylalanine, the CDR3 comprises 17 residues. The sequence is cut down to CDR3 DNA, 51 bases in frame from base 1. CDR1 and CDR2 were assigned from the germline V gene as LGHNA and YNFKEQ. A distance of 22 bases separates the germline ends of V and J, which lose 7 bases and 4 bases respectively.

A constant-region primer and ProtoScript II reverse transcriptase were used to reverse-transcribe TCRbeta-specific cDNA from roughly 500 ng total RNA. TCRbeta libraries were built with three nested multiplex PCR rounds, a slightly modified ARM-PCR procedure. The first two PCR rounds used multiplex TRBV1-TRBV30 forward primers with a Cbeta reverse primer, each for 10 cycles. Sample barcodes and Illumina adapters were added in a final 25-cycle PCR using Deep VentR polymerase. Before sequencing, amplicons of 200-500 bp were purified from gel using a QIAquick gel extraction kit. The TCRbeta amplicons were sequenced with 250-bp paired-end reads on an Illumina HiSeq 2500. Concerning the study's data processing: Reads were quality-trimmed with Trimmomatic v0.33, and paired reads were merged with FLASH v1.2.11 to recover full CDR3 sequences. V, D and J germline segments were assigned to the rearranged TCRbeta sequences by MiGEC v1.2.1b. Clonotype statistics and Shannon-Wiener diversity indices were computed with VDJtools v1.0.0. Except for diversity analysis, only the 250 most abundant clonotypes of each sample were used in subsequent analyses to reduce sampling bias. TCRdb reanalyzed the raw reads on its own, using fastp at Q25 for trimming and MiXCR for clone calling, and kept in-frame beta chains. Here each entry gathers all rows of one CDR3 protein and keeps the most common genes and DNA. TCRdb's processing, not the authors', yielded these V and J calls. The sample table shows 100,000 to 150,000 distinct CDR3 sequences, and 60% to 75% are seen once. Together, the top ten hold roughly 8% of the sample.

This TCR derives from a woman aged 55 to 70 with primary liver carcinoma and hepatitis B virus infection. The chain is made from TRBV4-2 and TRBJ1-4; the D gene assignment is ambiguous. Sequencing was performed on liver tumor tissue from sampling region 3. The meaning of the sample's cell subset or site label: tumor region T3, left-lateral pole. The CDR3 protein sequence reads: CASTKLGSTPYNEKLFF. The DNA reads TGTGCCAGCACTAAACTGGGGAGTACCCCCTATAATGAAAAACTGTTTTTT.